This TCR beta chain stems from a study of CXCR3-negative and CXCR3-positive naive CD8 T cells. Notes on this clonotype: Its antigen is as yet unknown.

Per the germline V gene, CDR1 is DFQATT and CDR2 is SNEGSKA (reference sequence). The CDR3 totals 13 residues. Those CD8+ T cells considered naive were CD45RO-CCR7+CD27+CD95-. TRB cDNA libraries were made by UMI-labeled 5' RACE. TCRdb reanalyzed the 5' RACE reads, giving one entry per CDR3 protein sequence and no DNA. The repertoire table contains over 7,000 distinct CDR3 sequences. The study's findings and limits: Memory CD8+ cells showed much lower diversity, while both naive subsets were comparably high. Most assays used freshly isolated PBMCs, as cryopreservation partially reduced CXCR3. Naive cells with CXCR3 showed TRB CDR3s that were more hydrophobic than those in CXCR3-negative naive cells.

This chain connects TRBV20-1 to TRBJ2-5; as DNA is missing, the TRBD1 call by TCRdb cannot be tested. Source material: naive CXCR3- CD8+ T cells from blood. Regarding subset: CD45RO-CCR7+CD27+CD95- naive CD8+ T cells lacking CXCR3 (TNR3-). The TCR comes from a human donor in good health. Some clones in this sample may be carry-over from other donors' samples. CDR3 protein: CSAREGRQETQYF.